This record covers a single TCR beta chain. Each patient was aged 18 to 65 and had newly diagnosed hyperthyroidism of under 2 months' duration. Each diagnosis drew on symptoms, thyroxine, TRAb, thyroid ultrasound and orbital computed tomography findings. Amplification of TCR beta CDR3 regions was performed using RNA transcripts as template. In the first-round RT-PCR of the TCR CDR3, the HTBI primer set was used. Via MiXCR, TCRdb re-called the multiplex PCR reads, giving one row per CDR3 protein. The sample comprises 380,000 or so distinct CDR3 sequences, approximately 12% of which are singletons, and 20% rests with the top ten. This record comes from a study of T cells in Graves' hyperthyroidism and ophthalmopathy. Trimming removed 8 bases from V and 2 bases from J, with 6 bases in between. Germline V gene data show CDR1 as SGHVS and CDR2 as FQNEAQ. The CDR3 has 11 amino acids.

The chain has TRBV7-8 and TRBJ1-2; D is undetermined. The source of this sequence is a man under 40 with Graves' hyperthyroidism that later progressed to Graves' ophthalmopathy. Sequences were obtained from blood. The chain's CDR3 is CASGQNYGYTF. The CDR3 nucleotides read TGTGCCAGCGGCCAGAACTATGGCTACACCTTC.